The present TCR beta chain was sequenced within a study of prognosis after radiotherapy for stage I lung cancer. Starting from genomic DNA, TCR beta CDR3 was amplified through two-round multiplex PCR. Each TRBV and TRBJ gene had its own primer in the first PCR round. TCRdb reanalysed the multiplex PCR reads using MiXCR and keeps one entry per CDR3 protein. The sample comprises 38,000 or so distinct CDR3 sequences, 24% of which are singletons, and under 30% rests with the top ten. Concerning this clonotype: The target antigen is unknown. A far larger clone differs by one base, so this is likely a read error.

The study, taken as a whole, reports: Usage of the TRBV and TRBJ genes (in patients with versus without metastases) was reportedly different.

The sequence derives from a donor aged 50 or older with non-small cell lung cancer. The source material was PBMCs, sampled before or after stereotactic body radiation therapy (not recorded which).

The CDR3 sequence is CASSTSAGAGGPNEQFF. CDR3 in DNA: TGTGCCAGCAGCACCAGTGCGGGGGCGGGGGGGCCCAATGAGCAGTTCTTC. The chain recombines TRBV7-9 with TRBJ2-1, with 9 bases aligning to TRBD2. This CDR3 region has 17 residues. Looked up from germline, CDR1 is SEHNR and CDR2 is FQNEAQ (reference sequence). The V segment lost 5 bases and the J segment 6 bases; nucleotides outside the gene matches: 14.